This T cell receptor beta chain was captured by sequencing in a study of blood T cells in healthy people across ages. Regarding the study as a whole: Naive T cell percentage strongly correlated with TCR beta diversity. TCR beta diversity per million T cells fell roughly linearly with age. In long-lived donors, naive CD4+ cell counts and diversity exceeded those of aged donors.

This clonotype came up a few times. The antigen remains undetermined. At least 5.5 micrograms of total RNA were extracted per sample. A sample-barcoded 5' primer and a J-beta primer mix were used in a second PCR of about 7 to 12 cycles. TCRdb re-called the 5' RACE reads with MiXCR, one entry per CDR3 protein. The table includes 800,000 to 950,000 distinct CDR3 sequences, about 48% detected once. Trimming shortened V by 6 bases and J by 8 bases, and 22 bases separated the two germline ends. This CDR3 has 15 amino acids. From germline, CDR1 is MNHEY and CDR2 SMNVEV (reference sequence). The sample taken for sequencing was blood. This chain uses TRBV27 with TRBJ1-2; TRBD1 might be the D (6 bases). This TCR was recovered from a man aged 30 to 39 in good health. This CDR3 reads CASRSEQGPPGGYTF. The CDR3 region has the DNA TGTGCCAGCAGGTCCGAACAGGGACCACCTGGGGGCTACACCTTC.